This entry features one TCR beta chain sequence. V dropped 0 bases and J dropped 2; count of bases not matched to a gene: 1. Germline V gene sequence: CDR1 KGHSH, CDR2 LQKENI. This CDR3 is built from 15 residues. The sample comes from a study of ipilimumab plus nivolumab after autologous stem cell transplantation. Profiled with immunoSEQ multiplex PCR; TCRdb holds only in-frame clones, not every one. The table shows 9,000 to 15,000 clones, with approximately 68% occurring only once. This rearrangement joins TRBV18 to TRBJ2-3, with 8 bases identical to TRBD2. The TCR was taken from a male donor with multiple myeloma. The input for sequencing was PBMCs, taken in a trial of ipilimumab plus nivolumab as post-transplant consolidation. The DNA for the CDR3 is TGTGCCAGCTCACCACCTAGCGGGGTCACAGATACGCAGTATTTT. Amino acid sequence: CASSPPSGVTDTQYF.